This passage covers 19 T cell receptor beta chains from one sample sequenced in a study of T cell repertoires in cytomegalovirus infection. TCRdb reanalysed the reads using MiXCR and keeps one entry per CDR3 protein. The sample includes about 180,000 distinct CDR3 sequences, over 13% of them seen just once. Sequencing input: PBMCs. These receptor sequences come from a human donor in good health (CMV status not recorded). Some clones in this sample may be carry-over from other donors' samples.

This clonotype was seen a handful of times. CDR3 region: CASSLESEQYF. CDR3 bases: TGCGCCAGCAGCCTAGAGAGCGAGCAGTACTTC. The rearrangement uses TRBV4-1 and TRBJ2-7; D gene uncertain. Trimming removed 4 bases from V and 6 bases from J, with 7 bases in between. CDR1 MGHRA and CDR2 YSYEKL come from the germline V gene. The CDR3 runs 11 residues.

In its sample, this clonotype was seen many times. V usage is TRBV12-3 or TRBV12-4 and J usage is TRBJ1-1, with 9 bases that match TRBD1. The CDR3 has 13 amino acids. Trimming cost V 0 bases and J 8 bases; bases outside gene matches: 1. The chain's CDR3 is CASSLAGQGEAFF. DNA for the CDR3: TGTGCCAGCAGTTTAGCTGGACAGGGGGAAGCTTTCTTT.

Worth noting for this clonotype: A much larger clone sits a single nucleotide away, making a read error possible. This chain uses TRBV11-2 with TRBJ2-5; possible D gene TRBD1, 6 bases. The DNA end favors TRBJ2-1, so the J call may be wrong. Germline V gene lookup returns CDR1 SGHAT and CDR2 FQNNGV. This CDR3 has 13 amino acids. In DNA, the CDR3 is TGTGCCAGCAGCTCTGGACACAGGGAGACCCAGTTCTTC. The encoded protein is CASSSGHRETQFF.

The rearrangement links TRBV14 to TRBJ2-7; unclear D gene. Between the trimmed V and J ends, which lost 0 bases and 5 bases, there was a span of 5 bases. Looked up from germline, CDR1 is SGHDN and CDR2 is FVKESK. The length of the CDR3 is 12 residues. The CDR3 is CASSQDLNEQYF. The CDR3 DNA is TGTGCCAGCAGCCAAGACCTCAACGAGCAGTACTTC.

This chain uses TRBV28 with TRBJ1-3, with a possible D match to TRBD1 (5 bases). CDR1 and CDR2 from the germline V gene are MDHEN and SYDVKM. The V gene lost 6 bases and the J gene lost 7 bases, with 10 bases spanning the gap. The length of the CDR3 is 12 residues. The DNA for the CDR3 is TGTGCCAGCAGCACTCCAGGGAACACCATATATTTT. Amino acid sequence: CASSTPGNTIYF.

As for this clonotype: Being one base from a much bigger clone, this may be a read error. DNA for the CDR3: TGTGCCAGCAGTCCCCAGGATAGGGTCGAGGGCTACAACTTC. Its protein product is CASSPQDRVEGYNF. The chain employs TRBV12-3 or TRBV12-4 and TRBJ1-2; no definite D call. The CDR3 runs 14 residues.

This clonotype has a count of ten or more. The chain is built from TRBV12-3 or TRBV12-4 and TRBJ2-5; possible D gene TRBD1, 5 bases. The CDR3 consists of 14 residues. Trimming removed 6 bases from V and 5 bases from J, with 16 bases in between. The CDR3 is CASSAPGLGETQYF. CDR3 nucleotide sequence: TGTGCCAGCAGCGCCCCAGGGTTGGGGGAGACCCAGTACTTC.

This clonotype was observed at least ten times. The chain recombines TRBV6-6 with TRBJ2-7; 9 nucleotides agree with TRBD1. Trimming took 5 bases from V and 2 from J; bases not matched to a gene: 4. The CDR3 covers 14 residues. Germline V lookup: CDR1 MNHNY, CDR2 SVGAGI (reference sequence). CDR3 nucleotides: TGTGCCAGCAGTCAGGGACAGGGAACCTACGAGCAGTACTTC. It translates to CASSQGQGTYEQYF.

The chain has TRBV11-2 and TRBJ2-3; 12 bases align to TRBD2. The germline V gene encodes CDR1 SGHAT and CDR2 FQNNGV. J lost 2 bases, V lost 3 bases, and 3 bases had no gene match. The CDR3 has 16 residues. CDR3 sequence (DNA): TGTGCCAGCAGCTTCGGGACTAGCGGGTACACAGATACGCAGTATTTT. Translated, it gives CASSFGTSGYTDTQYF. Filled out from reference TRBV11-2 and TRBJ2-3, the complete variable domain reads EAGVAQSPRYKIIEKRQSVAFWCNPISGHATLYWYQQILGQGPKLLIQFQNNGVVDDSQLPKDRFSAERLKGVDSTLKIQPAKLEDSAVYLCASSFGTSGYTDTQYFGPGTRLTVL.

This clonotype was seen many times. The chain is built from TRBV6-1 and TRBJ2-6; perhaps TRBD2 as D (6 bases). The CDR3 runs to 16 residues. Trimming cost V 5 bases and J 4 bases, with 15 bases left between them. Germline V gene data show CDR1 as MNHNS and CDR2 as SASEGT. DNA of the CDR3: TGTGCCAGCAGTTATCCCCGGGACTCCGGGGCCAACGTCCTGACTTTC. It translates to CASSYPRDSGANVLTF.

This clonotype was picked up a small number of times. V is TRBV27 and J is TRBJ1-5, with D hard to call. V was trimmed by 7 bases and J by 7 bases, leaving 20 bases between them. Germline V gene lookup returns CDR1 MNHEY and CDR2 SMNVEV (reference sequence). The CDR3 has 15 amino acids. CDR3 in amino acids: CASNYRRDGSQPQHF. The CDR3 DNA follows: TGTGCCAGCAACTACCGGCGGGATGGGAGCCAGCCCCAGCATTTT.

This clonotype was seen ten or more times. The V gene is TRBV7-8, the J gene TRBJ1-3, with D unresolved. The length of the CDR3 is 15 residues. Looked up from germline, CDR1 is SGHVS and CDR2 is FQNEAQ. Trimming cost V 2 bases and J 2 bases, with 10 bases left between them. Written as DNA, the CDR3 is TGTGCCAGCAGCTTACAACGGACTGCTGGAAACACCATATATTTT. Its translation is CASSLQRTAGNTIYF.

This chain joins TRBV28 and TRBJ1-1; possibly TRBD1 for D (5 bases). V lost 11 bases and J lost 1, with 14 bases in between. In germline, CDR1 is MDHEN, CDR2 SYDVKM. The CDR3 runs 13 residues. CDR3 sequence reads: CASLGPPNTEAFF. DNA for the CDR3: TGTGCCTCACTGGGACCGCCGAACACTGAAGCTTTCTTT.

In this sample, this clonotype turned up many times. The chain joins TRBV28 to TRBJ2-2, with 13 bases identical to TRBD2. V was clipped by 3 bases and J by 7 bases; unmatched bases: 11. Germline values: CDR1 MDHEN, CDR2 SYDVKM. The CDR3 sequence is 18 residues long. For the CDR3, the DNA is TGTGCCAGCAGTTTTGAGGGACTAGCGGGATTCGTTATCGGGGAGCTGTTTTTT. Its translation is CASSFEGLAGFVIGELFF.

A few counts support this clonotype. The V call is TRBV7-4, the J call TRBJ2-3, with 7 bases that match TRBD2. The junction had 10 bases not matched to a gene; V was cut back by 5 bases and J by 2 bases. The CDR3 has 16 residues. Germline-derived CDR1 and CDR2 are SGHVT and SQSDAQ. Here the CDR3 DNA reads TGTGCCAGCAGCCCAGCGGTCCGGGGGGTCACAGATACGCAGTATTTT. Translating it yields CASSPAVRGVTDTQYF.

Only a few counts were recorded for this clonotype. V usage is TRBV29-1 and J usage is TRBJ1-1; unclear D gene. Germline V gene lookup returns CDR1 SQVTM and CDR2 ANQGSEA. V was cut by 7 bases and J by 3 bases, with 18 bases left in between. The CDR3 runs 14 residues. The CDR3 coding sequence is TGCAGCGCCCTAAAAGGACGGAGAGACACTGAAGCTTTCTTT. It yields the protein CSALKGRRDTEAFF.

There are a few counts of this clonotype. The rearrangement joins TRBV27 to TRBJ2-1, with 7 bases matching TRBD1. The germline gives CDR1 MNHEY, CDR2 SMNVEV (reference sequence). The V segment lost 4 bases and the J segment 2 bases; nucleotides outside the gene matches: 8. CDR3 length: 16 residues. CDR3 residues: CASSYRQGSTYNEQFF. The CDR3, as DNA: TGTGCCAGCAGTTACCGACAGGGATCCACCTACAATGAGCAGTTCTTC.

This clonotype was seen repeatedly, ten times or more. The genes are TRBV6-1 and TRBJ2-7; 9 nucleotides match TRBD1. CDR3 length: 14 residues. V was pared by 6 bases and J by 4 bases, with 7 bases of the junction left unmatched. In germline, CDR1 is MNHNS, CDR2 SASEGT. The CDR3, as DNA: TGTGCCAGCAGCGACCGGGACAGGGTTTACGAGCAGTACTTC. Protein product: CASSDRDRVYEQYF.

Regarding this clonotype: A single base separates this from a much larger clone, so it may be a read error. V gene TRBV28 combines with J gene TRBJ2-5; 8 bases match TRBD2. There are 16 residues in the CDR3. The germline V gene has CDR1 MDHEN and CDR2 SYDVKM. J lost 3 bases, V lost 3 bases, and 9 bases had no gene match. As DNA, the CDR3 is TGTGCCAGCAGTTTTAGTCAAGCGGGAGAGGAAGAGACCCAGTACTTC. Amino acid sequence: CASSFSQAGEEETQYF.